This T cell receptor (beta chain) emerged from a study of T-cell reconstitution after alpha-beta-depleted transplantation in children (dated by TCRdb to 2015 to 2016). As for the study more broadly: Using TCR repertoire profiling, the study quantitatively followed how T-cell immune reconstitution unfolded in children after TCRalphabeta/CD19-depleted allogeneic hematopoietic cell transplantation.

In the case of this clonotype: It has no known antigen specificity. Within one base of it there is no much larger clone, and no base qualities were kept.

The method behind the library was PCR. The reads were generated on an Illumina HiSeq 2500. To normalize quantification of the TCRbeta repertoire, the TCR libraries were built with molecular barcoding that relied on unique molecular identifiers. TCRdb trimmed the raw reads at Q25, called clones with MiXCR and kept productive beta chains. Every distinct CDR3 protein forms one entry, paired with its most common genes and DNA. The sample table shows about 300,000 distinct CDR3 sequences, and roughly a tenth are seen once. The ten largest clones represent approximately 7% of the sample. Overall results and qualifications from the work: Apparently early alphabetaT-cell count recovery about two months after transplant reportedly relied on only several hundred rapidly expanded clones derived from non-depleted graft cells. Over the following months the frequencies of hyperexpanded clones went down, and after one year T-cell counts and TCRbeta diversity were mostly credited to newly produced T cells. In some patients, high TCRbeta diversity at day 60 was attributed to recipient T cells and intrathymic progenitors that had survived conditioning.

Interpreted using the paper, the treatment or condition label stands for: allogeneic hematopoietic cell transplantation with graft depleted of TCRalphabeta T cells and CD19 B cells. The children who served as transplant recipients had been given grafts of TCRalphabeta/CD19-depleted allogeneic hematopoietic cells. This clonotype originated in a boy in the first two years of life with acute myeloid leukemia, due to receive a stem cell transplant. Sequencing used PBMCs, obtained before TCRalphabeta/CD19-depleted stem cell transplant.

The CDR3 reads CASRSRGTGVKEQYF. The DNA sequence is as follows: TGTGCCAGCAGATCCCGAGGGACAGGGGTAAAAGAGCAGTACTTC. The sequence is built from TRBV27 and TRBJ2-7; a stretch of 10 junction bases matches TRBD1. At the junction V is shortened by 6 bases and J by 7 bases; bases outside the gene matches: 12. Including cysteine and phenylalanine, the CDR3 has 15 amino acids. The read is trimmed to its CDR3 DNA, 45 bases read in frame from base 1. The germline V gene (reference sequence) sets CDR1 to MNHEY and CDR2 to SMNVEV.